Below, 31 T cell receptor beta chains from the same sample are listed, as sequenced in a study of human T cells and chemical hapten exposure. TCRdb redid the calling of the 5' RACE reads with MiXCR, one entry per CDR3 protein. Among about 140,000 distinct CDR3 sequences listed, 4.1% were seen once. Someone pulled total RNA out of unfractionated whole blood. Receptor source: a female donor in good health.

This clonotype was observed many times. As DNA, the CDR3 is TGTGCCAGCAGTAAAACCCCTTACCCCGCCAGGGGGAACACTGAAGCTTTCTTT. It is translated as CASSKTPYPARGNTEAFF. The V call is TRBV27, the J call TRBJ1-1; TRBD1 might be the D (6 bases). Trimming left V 5 bases short and J 1 base short, with 23 bases between. Germline CDR1 and CDR2: MNHEY and SMNVEV (reference sequence). CDR3 length equals 18 residues.

Points on this clonotype: This sequence may be a read error, since a much larger clone differs from it by one base. The chain has TRBV6-6 and TRBJ1-2; D might be TRBD1 (6 bases). Trimming stripped 2 bases from V and 7 bases from J, with 11 bases between. The germline gives CDR1 MNHNY, CDR2 SVGAGI (reference sequence). The CDR3 spans 13 residues. This CDR3 reads CASSYPRGGGYTF. CDR3 nucleotide sequence: TGTGCCAGCAGTTACCCAAGGGGGGGTGGCTACACCTTC.

This clonotype was seen at least ten times. The V and J genes are TRBV2 and TRBJ2-5; 11 bases fit TRBD2. The CDR3 has 14 amino acids. After removal of 8 bases from V and 6 bases from J, the junction contained 8 bases not matched to a gene. CDR1 and CDR2 (germline): SNHLY, FYNNEI. The CDR3: CASLGLAGSQTQYF. CDR3 bases: TGTGCCAGCTTAGGACTAGCGGGTTCCCAGACCCAGTACTTC.

The chain carries TRBV7-2 and TRBJ2-5, with a tentative D call TRBD2 (6 bases). V was shortened by 1 base and J by 5 bases, with 11 bases between the two germline ends. This CDR3 is 14 amino acids long. CDR1 and CDR2 (germline): SGHTA, FQGNSA. The CDR3 sequence: CASSLDWAGETQYF. The CDR3 DNA sequence: TGTGCCAGCAGCTTAGACTGGGCGGGGGAGACCCAGTACTTC.

This clonotype was counted at least ten times. This chain uses TRBV11-2 with TRBJ1-4, with D unresolved. The V gene's germline CDR1 is SGHAT and CDR2 FQNNGV. Trimming removed 5 bases at V and 7 bases at J, with 14 bases between. The CDR3 consists of 14 residues. The CDR3 sequence is CASSPAVYGEKLFF. The CDR3 nucleotides are TGTGCCAGCAGCCCTGCCGTCTACGGTGAAAAACTGTTTTTT. The whole variable domain, filled in from reference TRBV11-2 and TRBJ1-4, reads EAGVAQSPRYKIIEKRQSVAFWCNPISGHATLYWYQQILGQGPKLLIQFQNNGVVDDSQLPKDRFSAERLKGVDSTLKIQPAKLEDSAVYLCASSPAVYGEKLFFGSGTQLSVL.

In regard to this clonotype: This may be a read error, as it is one base from a much larger clone. The rearrangement uses TRBV20-1 and TRBJ2-7; 7 positions match TRBD1. Germline V CDR1 and CDR2: DFQATT, SNEGSKA (reference sequence). The CDR3 has 13 residues. Written as DNA, the CDR3 is TGCAGTGCTATGGACAGGCCCTCCGACGAGCAGTACTTC. Amino acids: CSAMDRPSDEQYF.

This clonotype was seen repeatedly, ten times or more. The V gene is TRBV6-5, the J gene TRBJ2-7, with D hard to call. This CDR3 comprises 15 residues. Germline V lookup: CDR1 MNHEY, CDR2 SVGAGI. Trimming took 0 bases from V and 3 from J, leaving 12 bases between them. The CDR3, as DNA: TGTGCCAGCAGTTACTCCTCGTCTGGGGTCTACGAGCAGTACTTC. It is translated as CASSYSSSGVYEQYF.

This clonotype came up many times. CDR3 coding DNA: TGTGCCAGCAGCCAAGGCCCCGAGTTCTGGTACGAGCAGTACTTC. This sequence encodes CASSQGPEFWYEQYF. The chain joins TRBV3-1 to TRBJ2-7; the D is unclear. Trimming left V 1 base short and J 4 bases short, with 14 bases between. This CDR3 has 15 residues. The germline gives CDR1 LGHDT, CDR2 YNNKEL (reference sequence).

The V gene is TRBV7-3, the J gene TRBJ2-1, with 10 bases that match TRBD2. Germline trimming cut 5 bases from V and 7 bases from J; bases unmatched to any gene: 11. Germline values: CDR1 SGHTA, CDR2 FQGTGA. The CDR3 length is 16 residues. The DNA of the CDR3 is TGTGCCAGCAGCCCTACCGCTAGCGGGGGTAGAAATGAGCAGTTCTTC. Residues: CASSPTASGGRNEQFF.

This clonotype was picked up many times. J is TRBJ2-3 and V is TRBV5-1; weak D call: TRBD2 (6 bases). Germline-derived CDR1 and CDR2 are SGHRS and YFSETQ. There are 14 residues in the CDR3. V was cut by 3 bases and J by 3 bases, with 11 bases left in between. The CDR3 DNA is TGCGCCAGCAGCTCAGGAGGGGTGACAGATACGCAGTATTTT. Its protein is CASSSGGVTDTQYF.

The CDR3 DNA follows: TGTGCCAGCAGCTTAGCCGGGAGCCCGAGCTCCTACAATGAGCAGTTCTTC. Protein: CASSLAGSPSSYNEQFF. The chain links TRBV13 to TRBJ2-1; D is perhaps TRBD2 (6 bases). The CDR3 totals 17 residues. Germline CDR1 and CDR2: PRHDT and FYEKMQ (reference sequence). Between the trimmed V and J ends, which lost 1 base and 0 bases, there was a span of 13 bases.

This clonotype was observed a handful of times. A much larger clone lies a single base off, so this may be a read error. The chain recombines TRBV6-2 or TRBV6-3 with TRBJ1-1; D possibly corresponds to TRBD1 (6 bases). Trimming removed 3 bases at V and 6 bases at J, with 17 bases between. CDR3 length equals 15 residues. Germline V CDR1 and CDR2: MNHEY, SVGEGT. CDR3 sequence: CASSYRDGGGPEAFF. CDR3 sequence (DNA): TGTGCCAGCAGTTATAGGGACGGAGGGGGTCCTGAAGCTTTCTTT.

This clonotype was detected many times. V and J are TRBV5-1 and TRBJ2-6; D is possibly TRBD1 (5 bases). The CDR3 consists of 15 residues. The V gene lost 4 bases and the J gene lost 2 bases, with 10 bases spanning the gap. Germline loops: CDR1 SGHRS, CDR2 YFSETQ. This chain's CDR3 is CASSDQGPGANVLTF. Here the CDR3 DNA reads TGCGCCAGCAGCGATCAGGGTCCTGGGGCCAACGTCCTGACTTTC.

The table lists this clonotype with a few counts. This chain uses TRBV7-2 with TRBJ2-7; 7 bases align to TRBD2. There are 14 residues in the CDR3. V trimming: 2 bases; J trimming: 5 bases; junction bases outside the gene matches: 6. Germline V gene sequence: CDR1 SGHTA, CDR2 FQGNSA. CDR3 amino acids: CASSLRGGGHEQYF. DNA of the CDR3: TGTGCCAGCAGCTTACGCGGGGGAGGGCACGAGCAGTACTTC.

In its sample, this clonotype was seen many times. The chain recombines TRBV29-1 with TRBJ1-1, with a possible D match to TRBD1 (6 bases). The germline V and J ends were trimmed by 2 bases and 2 bases, with 18 bases remaining between them. The CDR3 totals 16 residues. Germline V gene sequence: CDR1 SQVTM, CDR2 ANQGSEA. Written as DNA, the CDR3 is TGCAGCGTTGAATCCTCAGCAACAGGGTATAACACTGAAGCTTTCTTT. Translated, it gives CSVESSATGYNTEAFF.

This clonotype showed up many times. The chain carries TRBV12-1 and TRBJ1-2; the DNA was not used to check the table's D call, TRBD1. TRBV12-1 is described as a pseudogene. The length of the CDR3 is 17 residues. CDR3 amino acids: CASRGTRDRVYYRGYTF. The DNA for the CDR3 is TGTGCCAGCAGGGGAACCCGGGACAGGGTATATTATCGAGGCTACACCTTC.

This clonotype was counted between two and nine times. The chain uses TRBV7-2 and TRBJ2-7; no clear D. Trimming shortened V by 5 bases and J by 7 bases, and 12 bases separated the two germline ends. From germline, CDR1 is SGHTA and CDR2 FQGNSA. The CDR3 is 12 amino acids. CDR3 bases: TGTGCCAGCAGCCCCCTGCGGATAGAGCAGTACTTC. Protein product: CASSPLRIEQYF.

This clonotype occurred a few times. As DNA, the CDR3 is TGTGCCAGCTCACCCTTAGCGGGGGGACTTTCCGAGCAGTACTTC. Encoded protein: CASSPLAGGLSEQYF. The chain links TRBV18 to TRBJ2-7; 10 nucleotides align to TRBD2. The V gene's germline CDR1 is KGHSH and CDR2 LQKENI. The V gene end was trimmed by 3 bases and the J gene end by 6 bases; junction bases not matched to a gene: 8. The CDR3 is 15 residues long.

This clonotype occurred many times. The J gene is TRBJ2-3, the V gene TRBV10-3, with 7 bases matching TRBD2. V shed 4 bases and J 4 bases; nucleotides not matched to a gene: 8. CDR3 length equals 15 residues. Germline V gene sequence: CDR1 ENHRY, CDR2 SYGVKD. The DNA for the CDR3 is TGTGCCATCAGTGCTACAGGACTAGTCCCAGATACGCAGTATTTT. Protein product: CAISATGLVPDTQYF.

V and J are TRBV2 and TRBJ1-4; D is unresolved. The CDR3 extends over 15 amino acids. Trimming shortened V by 6 bases and J by 8 bases, and 19 bases separated the two germline ends. CDR1 is SNHLY, CDR2 FYNNEI, per germline. CDR3 residues: CASSDDEVVGEKLFF. CDR3 bases: TGTGCCAGCAGCGATGATGAGGTGGTGGGGGAAAAACTGTTTTTT.

The V gene is TRBV7-9, the J gene TRBJ2-7; maybe TRBD1 (5 bases). The CDR3 extends over 14 amino acids. Germline CDR1 is SEHNR and CDR2 is FQNEAQ (reference sequence). Trimming took 1 base from V and 4 from J, leaving 11 bases between them. CDR3 in amino acids: CASSLDVRAYEQYF. CDR3 DNA: TGTGCCAGCAGCTTAGATGTCAGGGCTTACGAGCAGTACTTC.

Many counts were recorded for this clonotype. V and J are TRBV6-2 or TRBV6-3 and TRBJ2-3; D may be TRBD1 or TRBD2 (5 bases each). Germline-derived CDR1 and CDR2 are MNHEY and SVGEGT. This CDR3 contains 14 residues. The V end was cut by 6 bases, the J end by 9 bases, with 19 bases between. CDR3 amino acids: CASSPWDGPGTQYF. In DNA, the CDR3 is TGTGCCAGCAGCCCTTGGGACGGCCCGGGAACGCAGTATTTT.

This clonotype came up a few times. J is TRBJ2-5 and V is TRBV20-1; D ambiguous. CDR1 DFQATT and CDR2 SNEGSKA come from the germline V gene (reference sequence). The ends were cut back, 6 bases at V and 5 bases at J, with 16 bases in the middle. CDR3 size: 13 residues. CDR3 in DNA: TGCAGTGCCCGCGCGCCCGCTTTGGAGACCCAGTACTTC. Protein: CSARAPALETQYF.

This clonotype was seen ten or more times. V usage is TRBV28 and J usage is TRBJ1-3, with D possibly matching TRBD1 (5 bases). CDR3 length equals 15 residues. In germline, CDR1 is MDHEN, CDR2 SYDVKM. Trimming pared 4 bases from V and 4 bases from J, leaving 14 bases between. CDR3 nucleotides: TGTGCCAGCAGTTCGGGGCTTACTCTAGGAAACACCATATATTTT. Amino acids: CASSSGLTLGNTIYF.

This clonotype was detected ten times or more. The V gene is TRBV6-2 or TRBV6-3, the J gene TRBJ2-1, with TRBD2 as a possible D gene (6 bases). CDR1 and CDR2 (germline): MNHEY, SVGEGT. This CDR3 is 15 amino acids long. Trimming took 6 bases from V and 5 from J, leaving 17 bases between them. Here the CDR3 reads CASSPPGLKNNEQFF. Written as DNA, the CDR3 is TGTGCCAGCAGCCCCCCGGGACTTAAGAACAATGAGCAGTTCTTC.

This clonotype came up many times. This rearrangement joins TRBV6-6 to TRBJ2-7, with D uncertain. The V end lost 2 bases, the J end lost 5 bases, and 10 bases lay between the germline ends. This CDR3 comprises 13 residues. Germline assignment: CDR1 MNHNY and CDR2 SVGAGI (reference sequence). CDR3 sequence reads: CASSYGPLDEQYF. The CDR3 DNA reads as TGTGCCAGCAGTTACGGACCCCTCGACGAGCAGTACTTC.

This rearrangement joins TRBV6-5 to TRBJ1-1; the D gene is possibly TRBD1 (5 bases). Between the trimmed V and J ends, which lost 11 bases and 1 base, there was a span of 11 bases. The CDR3 sequence is 12 residues long. CDR1 is MNHEY and CDR2 is SVGAGI in the germline V gene. CDR3 bases: TGTGCCGCGGGGCGGGGGAACACTGAAGCTTTCTTT. This gives the protein CAAGRGNTEAFF.

The rearrangement uses TRBV9 and TRBJ1-5; TRBD1 matches at 10 bases. The CDR3 totals 17 residues. CDR1 and CDR2 from the germline V gene are SGDLS and YYNGEE. Losses at the gene ends were 4 bases for V and 2 bases for J; bases not matched to a gene: 9. The CDR3 nucleotides are TGTGCCAGCAGCCCCTGGGGGACAGGGGATGGCAATCAGCCCCAGCATTTT. Its translation: CASSPWGTGDGNQPQHF.

In this sample, this clonotype turned up many times. J is TRBJ1-1 and V is TRBV5-4, with TRBD1 as a possible D gene (6 bases). From germline, CDR1 is SGHNT and CDR2 YYREEE (reference sequence). With 5 bases removed from V and 6 bases from J, the gap between germline ends came to 17 bases. This CDR3 comprises 14 residues. CDR3: CASRVAGAVSEAFF. In DNA, the CDR3 is TGTGCCAGCAGGGTGGCAGGGGCCGTCTCTGAAGCTTTCTTT.

This clonotype was seen a handful of times. This may be a read error: a much more frequent sequence differs by one nucleotide. CDR3 residues: CASSVGGPYNEQFF. DNA of the CDR3: TGTGCCAGCAGTGTTGGGGGCCCCTACAATGAGCAGTTCTTC. V is TRBV2 and J is TRBJ2-1; D is possibly TRBD1 (6 bases). V was pared by 4 bases and J by 2 bases, with 9 bases between. Germline V gene lookup returns CDR1 SNHLY and CDR2 FYNNEI. This CDR3 has 14 amino acids.

There are many counts of this clonotype. The chain couples TRBV6-2 or TRBV6-3 to TRBJ2-2; D gene unclear. The germline gives CDR1 MNHEY, CDR2 SVGEGT. There are 13 residues in the CDR3. V lost 2 bases and J 4 bases, leaving 5 bases between the germline ends. CDR3 nucleotide sequence: TGTGCCAGCAGTTACCATGTCACCGGGGAGCTGTTTTTT. As protein: CASSYHVTGELFF.